Presented here are 4 T cell receptor beta chains from one specimen sequenced in a study of cytomegalovirus exposure and HLA in healthy donors. The PCR made use of 60 Vbeta and 13 Jbeta primers. This table comes from immunoSEQ multiplex PCR, and its TCRdb copy is limited to in-frame clones, with some not included. The sample includes about 200,000 clones, 9.5% to 15% of them seen just once. The source material was PBMCs. These receptors were taken from a man aged 45-65 years in good health and CMV-seropositive.

The V and J genes are TRBV5-1 and TRBJ1-2, with D hard to call. CDR3 length equals 15 residues. Trimming left V 0 bases short and J 6 bases short, with 15 bases between. Germline loops: CDR1 SGHRS, CDR2 YFSETQ. Written as DNA, the CDR3 is TGCGCCAGCAGCTTGGCCCCACAGTTCCCGGATGGCTACACCTTC. Amino acids: CASSLAPQFPDGYTF.

The V call is TRBV7-6, the J call TRBJ1-1; TRBD1 is a possible D gene (6 bases). Germline lookup yields CDR1 SGHVS and CDR2 FNYEAQ. The CDR3 totals 15 residues. The V gene lost 1 base and the J gene lost 2 bases, with 11 bases spanning the gap. CDR3 nucleotides: TGTGCCAGCAGCTTAGTTAGGGGGGGCAACACTGAAGCTTTCTTT. Translation gives CASSLVRGGNTEAFF.

This clone has a handful of counts. The same CDR3 arises from other DNA sequences in this sample as well. The chain joins TRBV5-1 to TRBJ1-2, with D hard to call. CDR3 size: 14 residues. CDR1 and CDR2 from the germline V gene are SGHRS and YFSETQ. V lost 1 base to trimming and J lost 0 bases, with 7 bases between them. CDR3: CASSLTASNYGYTF. The DNA for the CDR3 is TGCGCCAGCAGCTTGACAGCATCTAACTATGGCTACACCTTC.

The chain joins TRBV4-3 to TRBJ1-1, with D unresolved. V dropped 0 bases and J dropped 3 bases, with 11 bases sitting between them. CDR3 length: 15 amino acids. Germline CDR1 LGHNA, CDR2 YSLEER. The CDR3 here is CASSQDSHRDTEAFF. The CDR3, as DNA: TGCGCCAGCAGCCAAGACAGCCATCGGGACACTGAAGCTTTCTTT.